This TCR beta chain comes out of a study of CD8 T cells in Susac syndrome. cDNA came from about 0.5 to 1 ug RNA primed by random hexamers. In TCRdb, the immunoSEQ multiplex PCR reads were re-called with MiXCR into one record per CDR3 protein. The table lists around 150,000 distinct CDR3 sequences, roughly 94% of them singletons. Germline CDR1 reads SQVTM; CDR2 reads ANQGSEA. Trimming shortened V by 0 bases and J by 4 bases, and 10 bases separated the two germline ends. The CDR3 runs to 13 residues. This rearrangement joins TRBV29-1 to TRBJ2-7; D not resolved. The sequenced material came from CD4+ T cells from PBMCs. The TCR originated in a human donor with Susac syndrome. CDR3 sequence (DNA): TGCAGCGTTGAAGATCGTACACATTACGAGCAGTACTTC. Its translation: CSVEDRTHYEQYF.